One sample yielded the 22 T cell receptor beta chains listed below, sequenced in a study of T cell changes during pregnancy in multiple sclerosis. Sequencing used immunoSEQ multiplex PCR; TCRdb keeps in-frame clones, though not all of them. The table has roughly 99,000 clones, less than 95% seen once. This specimen consisted of peripheral blood, obtained in the third trimester of pregnancy. These receptors were collected from a female donor in good health, enrolled as a control in a pregnancy study.

The gene calls are TRBV7-9 and TRBJ2-2; 11 nucleotides match TRBD2. The CDR3 has 16 amino acids. Germline CDR1 and CDR2: SEHNR and FQNEAQ (reference sequence). V shed 4 bases and J 2 bases; nucleotides not matched to a gene: 3. In DNA, the CDR3 is TGTGCCAGCAGCTACGGGACTAGCGGAAACACCGGGGAGCTGTTTTTT. Translation: CASSYGTSGNTGELFF. The whole variable domain, remainder taken from reference TRBV7-9 and TRBJ2-2, is DTGVSQNPRHKITKRGQNVTFRCDPISEHNRLYWYRQTLGQGPEFLTYFQNEAQLEKSRLLSDRFSAERPKGSFSTLEIQRTEQGDSAMYLCASSYGTSGNTGELFFGEGSRLTVL.

The chain is built from TRBV7-2 and TRBJ1-5; possibly TRBD1 for D (5 bases). This CDR3 is built from 15 residues. Trimming removed 1 base from V and 6 bases from J, with 13 bases in between. Germline-derived CDR1 and CDR2 are SGHTA and FQGNSA. DNA for the CDR3: TGTGCCAGCAGCTTAGTGTATGGGGGGGGTCAGCCCCAGCATTTT. Its translation is CASSLVYGGGQPQHF.

This chain connects TRBV4-3 to TRBJ2-7, with D possibly TRBD2 on 7 matching bases. This CDR3 has 13 amino acids. Germline lookup yields CDR1 LGHNA and CDR2 YSLEER. Trimming pared 5 bases from V and 6 bases from J, leaving 14 bases between. CDR3 amino acids: CASSWNREGEQYF. CDR3 nucleotide sequence: TGCGCCAGCAGCTGGAACAGGGAGGGCGAGCAGTACTTC.

The chain has TRBV7-2 and TRBJ2-7, with 11 bases fitting TRBD2. V trimming: 5 bases; J trimming: 0 bases; junction bases outside the gene matches: 12. The germline CDR1 and CDR2 sequences are SGHTA and FQGNSA. The CDR3 has 18 amino acids. The CDR3 region is CASSPRSSGGRPSYEQYF. CDR3 bases: TGTGCCAGCAGCCCCCGGTCTAGCGGGGGGCGCCCCTCCTACGAGCAGTACTTC.

The chain carries TRBV5-1 and TRBJ1-3, with D unclear. Germline CDR1 reads SGHRS; CDR2 reads YFSETQ. This CDR3 has 14 amino acids. Trimming took 2 bases from V and 0 from J, leaving 6 bases between them. CDR3 DNA: TGCGCCAGCAGCTTAGACAACTCTGGAAACACCATATATTTT. Protein sequence: CASSLDNSGNTIYF.

This chain connects TRBV9 to TRBJ2-1; tentatively, D is TRBD1 (6 bases). The germline V gene encodes CDR1 SGDLS and CDR2 YYNGEE. Trimming cost V 0 bases and J 3 bases, with 7 bases left between them. The CDR3 covers 14 residues. This CDR3 is CASSVAQGYNEQFF. Written as DNA, the CDR3 is TGTGCCAGCAGCGTAGCACAGGGCTACAATGAGCAGTTCTTC.

The chain has TRBV4-3 and TRBJ1-2, with 7 bases lining up with TRBD1. J was trimmed by 3 bases and V by 6 bases; bases with no gene match: 10. Germline CDR1 reads LGHNA; CDR2 reads YSLEER. This CDR3 has 15 residues. The CDR3 DNA reads TGCGCCAGCAGAGACAGGGCCCTGAAAGACTATGGCTACACCTTC. Translated, it gives CASRDRALKDYGYTF.

The chain recombines TRBV27 with TRBJ1-2, with D uncertain. This CDR3 has 17 amino acids. Germline CDR1 reads MNHEY; CDR2 reads SMNVEV (reference sequence). With 5 bases removed from V and 1 base from J, the gap between germline ends came to 20 bases. In nucleotides, the CDR3 is TGTGCCAGCAGTCTAATACCGCCTGTATACGATAACTATGGCTACACCTTC. This codes for CASSLIPPVYDNYGYTF.

The gene calls are TRBV7-9 and TRBJ1-1; D ambiguous. Germline V CDR1 and CDR2: SEHNR, FQNEAQ (reference sequence). This CDR3 spans 15 amino acids. V gave up 3 bases and J gave up 4 bases, with 15 bases separating them. In nucleotides, the CDR3 is TGTGCCAGCAGCTTTGAGGGAAGAGGGCTCACTGAAGCTTTCTTT. This translates into CASSFEGRGLTEAFF.

About this clone: The same CDR3 arises from other DNA sequences in this sample as well. V and J are TRBV4-3 and TRBJ1-1; D possibly corresponds to TRBD1 (6 bases). This CDR3 is built from 15 residues. V lost 0 bases to trimming and J lost 5 bases, with 13 bases between them. The germline CDR1 and CDR2 sequences are LGHNA and YSLEER. CDR3 sequence: CASSQDRRGGTEAFF. The DNA of the CDR3 is TGCGCCAGCAGCCAAGATCGGAGGGGGGGGACTGAAGCTTTCTTT.

The chain employs TRBV18 and TRBJ1-3; weak D call: TRBD1 (5 bases). Trimming pared 3 bases from V and 1 base from J, leaving 10 bases between. The length of the CDR3 is 15 residues. Looked up from germline, CDR1 is KGHSH and CDR2 is LQKENI. The CDR3 protein is CASSPVQGSGNTIYF. The CDR3 DNA sequence: TGTGCCAGCTCACCGGTCCAGGGTTCTGGAAACACCATATATTTT.

The V gene is TRBV4-1, the J gene TRBJ1-4; perhaps TRBD1 as D (5 bases). Germline assignment: CDR1 MGHRA and CDR2 YSYEKL. This CDR3 has 16 residues. The V gene lost 4 bases and the J gene lost 8 bases, with 20 bases spanning the gap. The CDR3 DNA sequence: TGCGCCAGCAGCCTCGATTGGGGGGTAAGAGACGAAAAACTGTTTTTT. Translated, it gives CASSLDWGVRDEKLFF.

This clone was detected once. This chain links TRBV7-9 with TRBJ2-1, with 11 nucleotides matching TRBD2. CDR1 and CDR2 from the germline V gene are SEHNR and FQNEAQ (reference sequence). The CDR3 sequence is 15 residues long. J was trimmed by 6 bases and V by 2 bases; bases with no gene match: 3. CDR3 amino acids: CASSLTLAGGNEQFF. CDR3 coding DNA: TGTGCCAGCAGCTTAACGCTAGCGGGGGGCAATGAGCAGTTCTTC.

J is TRBJ1-1 and V is TRBV5-4, with D uncertain. Trimming left V 0 bases short and J 0 bases short, with 12 bases between. Germline CDR1 SGHNT, CDR2 YYREEE (reference sequence). CDR3 length: 16 amino acids. CDR3 coding DNA: TGTGCCAGCAGCTTGGCCGGGAATCTTTTGAACACTGAAGCTTTCTTT. This codes for CASSLAGNLLNTEAFF.

The gene calls are TRBV29-1 and TRBJ2-3; D call uncertain. The V gene lost 0 bases and the J gene lost 2 bases, with 3 bases spanning the gap. The CDR3 is made up of 12 amino acids. Germline V lookup: CDR1 SQVTM, CDR2 ANQGSEA. The CDR3, as DNA: TGCAGCGTTGAAGACTACACAGATACGCAGTATTTT. This translates into CSVEDYTDTQYF.

J is TRBJ1-6 and V is TRBV12-5; 7 nucleotides agree with TRBD1. In germline, CDR1 is LGHNT, CDR2 FRNRAP. The length of the CDR3 is 22 residues. V lost 0 bases and J lost 1; bases outside the gene matches: 18. Here the CDR3 reads CASGLVLTGLSSSGSYNSPLHF. CDR3 nucleotide sequence: TGTGCTAGTGGTTTGGTACTGACAGGGCTTTCTTCCTCGGGTTCCTATAATTCACCCCTCCACTTT.

This sequence joins TRBV7-9 and TRBJ2-5; 11 bases agree with TRBD2. This CDR3 has 15 residues. The germline V gene encodes CDR1 SEHNR and CDR2 FQNEAQ (reference sequence). With V trimmed by 5 bases and J by 1 base, 3 bases remained unmatched. Here the CDR3 DNA reads TGTGCCAGCAGCCTGACTAGCGGGATCCAAGAGACCCAGTACTTC. Encoded protein: CASSLTSGIQETQYF.

This chain connects TRBV12-5 to TRBJ2-7, with a weak D call TRBD2 (6 bases). In germline, CDR1 is LGHNT, CDR2 FRNRAP. The CDR3 is 14 amino acids. Trimming removed 0 bases at V and 6 bases at J, with 12 bases between. CDR3 sequence reads: CASGLVPGGFEQYF. CDR3 DNA: TGTGCTAGTGGTTTGGTACCTGGAGGGTTCGAGCAGTACTTC.

This clone was picked up a small number of times. This sequence joins TRBV2 and TRBJ1-1, with D hard to call. This CDR3 is built from 13 residues. Germline V gene data show CDR1 as SNHLY and CDR2 as FYNNEI. Trimming removed 6 bases at V and 4 bases at J, with 12 bases between. The CDR3 spells CASSLEAGTEAFF. CDR3 coding DNA: TGTGCCAGCAGCCTGGAGGCTGGCACTGAAGCTTTCTTT.

The chain links TRBV7-2 to TRBJ1-2, with TRBD1 matching over 7 bases. Germline trimming cut 3 bases from V and 8 bases from J; bases unmatched to any gene: 9. The germline V gene encodes CDR1 SGHTA and CDR2 FQGNSA. This CDR3 contains 14 residues. The CDR3 region has the DNA TGTGCCAGCAGCTTTACAGGGGAAGCAGGCGGCTACACCTTC. Translating gives CASSFTGEAGGYTF.

CDR3 nucleotide sequence: TGTGCCAGCAGCCCCGAACAGGGAAGGAAGGGTCAGCCCCAGCATTTT. Translated: CASSPEQGRKGQPQHF. The genes are TRBV7-9 and TRBJ1-5, with D possibly matching TRBD1 (6 bases). With 5 bases removed from V and 6 bases from J, the gap between germline ends came to 20 bases. This CDR3 has 16 residues. CDR1 SEHNR and CDR2 FQNEAQ come from the germline V gene (reference sequence). The full variable domain, in which reference TRBV7-9 and TRBJ1-5 provide the parts outside the CDR3, is DTGVSQNPRHKITKRGQNVTFRCDPISEHNRLYWYRQTLGQGPEFLTYFQNEAQLEKSRLLSDRFSAERPKGSFSTLEIQRTEQGDSAMYLCASSPEQGRKGQPQHFGDGTRLSIL.

This clone was found once. The chain is built from TRBV2 and TRBJ2-7; 10 bases are a match to TRBD1. In germline, CDR1 is SNHLY, CDR2 FYNNEI. This CDR3 has 14 amino acids. V gave up 4 bases and J gave up 6 bases; unmatched junction bases: 6. CDR3 nucleotide sequence: TGTGCCAGCAGTGTAGGGACAGGGGTCCCCGAGCAGTACTTC. It translates to CASSVGTGVPEQYF.